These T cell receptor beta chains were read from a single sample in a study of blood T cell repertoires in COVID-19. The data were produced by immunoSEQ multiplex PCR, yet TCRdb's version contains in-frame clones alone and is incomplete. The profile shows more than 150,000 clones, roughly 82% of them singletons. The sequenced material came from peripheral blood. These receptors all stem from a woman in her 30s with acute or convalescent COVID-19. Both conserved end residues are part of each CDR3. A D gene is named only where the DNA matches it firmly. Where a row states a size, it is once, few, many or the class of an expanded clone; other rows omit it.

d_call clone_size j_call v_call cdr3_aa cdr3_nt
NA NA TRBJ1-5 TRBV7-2 CASSPDSNQPQHF TGTGCCAGCAGCCCAGATAGCAATCAGCCCCAGCATTTT
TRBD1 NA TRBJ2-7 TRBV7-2 CASSGQGGMRTYEQYF TGTGCCAGCAGTGGACAGGGGGGGATGAGGACCTACGAGCAGTACTTC
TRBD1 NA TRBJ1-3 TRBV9 CASSVGDRGNTIYF TGTGCCAGCAGCGTAGGGGACAGGGGAAACACCATATATTTT
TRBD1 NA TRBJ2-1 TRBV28 CASSRTGESNEQFF TGTGCCAGCAGTCGAACAGGGGAGTCCAATGAGCAGTTCTTC
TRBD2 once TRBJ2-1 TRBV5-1 CASTPGTSGAVSYNEQFF TGCGCCAGCACCCCAGGGACTAGCGGGGCAGTTTCCTACAATGAGCAGTTCTTC
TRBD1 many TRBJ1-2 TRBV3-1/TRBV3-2 CASSQARQGLSGYTF TGTGCCAGCAGCCAAGCGAGACAGGGCCTTTCTGGCTACACCTTC
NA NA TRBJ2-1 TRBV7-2 CASSLDAVNEQFF TGTGCCAGCAGCTTAGATGCGGTAAATGAGCAGTTCTTC
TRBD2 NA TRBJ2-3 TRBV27 CASSPLAGITDTQYF TGTGCCAGCAGTCCATTAGCGGGGATCACAGATACGCAGTATTTT
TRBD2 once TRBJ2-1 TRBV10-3 CAISESVKTSGVEQFF TGTGCCATCAGTGAGTCAGTAAAAACTAGCGGGGTTGAGCAGTTCTTC
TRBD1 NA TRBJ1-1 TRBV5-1 CASSLEGGARDTEAFF TGCGCCAGCAGCTTGGAAGGGGGCGCGAGGGACACTGAAGCTTTCTTT
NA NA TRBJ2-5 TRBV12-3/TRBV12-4 CASSLGSTETQYF TGTGCCAGCAGTTTAGGTAGCACAGAGACCCAGTACTTC
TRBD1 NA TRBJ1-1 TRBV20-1 CSASGDRHSEAFF TGCAGTGCTAGTGGGGACAGGCACTCTGAAGCTTTCTTT
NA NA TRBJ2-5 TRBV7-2 CASSRAGAPQETQYF TGTGCCAGCAGCCGCGCGGGCGCGCCTCAAGAGACCCAGTACTTC
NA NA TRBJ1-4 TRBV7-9 CASNPTQGDNEKLFF TGTGCCAGCAATCCAACACAGGGAGATAATGAAAAACTGTTTTTT
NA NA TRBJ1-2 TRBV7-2 CASSSTEYGYTF TGTGCCAGCAGCTCGACAGAGTATGGCTACACCTTC
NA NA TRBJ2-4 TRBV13 CASSLVRGIQYF TGTGCCAGCAGCTTAGTTAGGGGCATTCAGTACTTC
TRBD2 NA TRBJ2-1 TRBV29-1 CSVEPYTSSGGYNEQFF TGCAGCGTTGAACCCTATACGTCTAGCGGGGGTTACAATGAGCAGTTCTTC
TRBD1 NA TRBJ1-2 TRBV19 CASSLTGQDGYTF TGTGCCAGTAGTCTAACAGGACAGGATGGCTACACCTTC
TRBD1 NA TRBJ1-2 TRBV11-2 CASSTDRGGYTF TGTGCCAGCAGCACGGACAGGGGTGGCTACACCTTC
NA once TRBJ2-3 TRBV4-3 CASSQEGRTDTQYF TGCGCCAGCAGCCAAGAGGGGAGAACAGATACGCAGTATTTT
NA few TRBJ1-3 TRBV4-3 CASSQGRTAGNTIYF TGCGCCAGCAGCCAAGGACGGACAGCTGGAAACACCATATATTTT
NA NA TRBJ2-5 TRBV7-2 CASSLDRASHLETQYF TGTGCCAGCAGCTTAGATAGGGCTAGCCACCTGGAGACCCAGTACTTC
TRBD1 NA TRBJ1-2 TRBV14 CASSPDRVSGYTF TGTGCCAGCAGCCCCGACAGGGTGAGTGGCTACACCTTC
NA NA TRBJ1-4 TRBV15 CATSRGAYNEKLFF TGTGCCACCAGCAGAGGGGCGTACAATGAAAAACTGTTTTTT
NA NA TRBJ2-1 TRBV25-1 CASSESGSVVGREQFF TGTGCCAGCAGTGAATCCGGGAGTGTAGTGGGCAGGGAGCAGTTCTTC
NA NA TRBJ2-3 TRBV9 CASSPRTDWSTDTQYF TGTGCCAGCAGCCCCCGCACGGACTGGTCCACAGATACGCAGTATTTT
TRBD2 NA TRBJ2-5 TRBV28 CASSLPTGLAGGPGVQETQYF TGTGCCAGCAGTTTACCGACTGGACTAGCGGGGGGGCCGGGTGTTCAAGAGACCCAGTACTTC
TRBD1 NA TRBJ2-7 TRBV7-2 CASSPQGQGAYEQYF TGTGCCAGCAGCCCACAGGGACAGGGGGCCTACGAGCAGTACTTC
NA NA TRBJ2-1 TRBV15 CATSRFHNGNEQFF TGTGCCACCAGCAGGTTTCATAACGGGAATGAGCAGTTCTTC
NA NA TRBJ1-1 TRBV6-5 CASSYKLGGNTEAFF TGTGCCAGCAGTTACAAATTAGGGGGTAACACTGAAGCTTTCTTT
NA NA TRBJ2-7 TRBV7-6 CASSPVIGDWEQYF TGTGCCAGCAGCCCAGTGATTGGGGACTGGGAGCAGTACTTC
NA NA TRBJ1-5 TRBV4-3 CASSRAQEEPQHF TGCGCCAGCAGCCGAGCACAAGAGGAGCCCCAGCATTTT
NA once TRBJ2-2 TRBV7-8 CASSSTRLNTGELFF TGTGCCAGCAGCTCAACCCGACTGAACACCGGGGAGCTGTTTTTT
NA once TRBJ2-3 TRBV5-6 CASSLEGASTDTQYF TGTGCCAGCAGCTTAGAGGGAGCTAGCACAGATACGCAGTATTTT
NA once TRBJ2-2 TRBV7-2 CASSPLTGELFF TGTGCCAGCAGCCCTCTCACCGGGGAGCTGTTTTTT
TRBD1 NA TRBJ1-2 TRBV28 CASYYPDRTNYGYTF TGTGCCTCTTACTACCCGGACAGGACTAACTATGGCTACACCTTC
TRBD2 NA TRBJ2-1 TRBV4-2 CASSQDQTSGLYNEQFF TGTGCCAGCAGCCAAGATCAGACTAGCGGATTGTACAATGAGCAGTTCTTC
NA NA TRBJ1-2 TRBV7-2 CASSLVGGSANYGYTF TGTGCCAGCAGCCTTGTCGGGGGGAGCGCTAACTATGGCTACACCTTC
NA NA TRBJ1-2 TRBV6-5 CASSRGTGYYGYTF TGTGCCAGCAGCAGGGGAACGGGGTACTATGGCTACACCTTC
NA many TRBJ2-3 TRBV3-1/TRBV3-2 CASSQPGRDTQYF TGTGCCAGCAGCCAGCCAGGGAGGGATACGCAGTATTTT
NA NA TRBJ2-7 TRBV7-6 CASSFRSTLSSYEQYF TGTGCCAGCAGCTTCAGGTCGACCCTGAGCTCCTACGAGCAGTACTTC
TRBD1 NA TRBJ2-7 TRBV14 CASSIRQGRYEQYF TGTGCCAGCAGCATACGACAGGGTCGGTACGAGCAGTACTTC
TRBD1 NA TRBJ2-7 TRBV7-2 CASSLGAGTGTYEQYF TGTGCCAGCAGCTTAGGGGCCGGGACAGGCACCTACGAGCAGTACTTC
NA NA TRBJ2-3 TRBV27 CASTQHLQGNGTDTQYF TGTGCCAGCACTCAACATCTTCAGGGGAACGGCACAGATACGCAGTATTTT
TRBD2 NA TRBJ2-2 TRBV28 CASLADMNTGELFF TGTGCCAGTCTAGCGGATATGAACACCGGGGAGCTGTTTTTT
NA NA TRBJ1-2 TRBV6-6 CASSTQIQGNYGYTF TGTGCCAGCAGTACCCAAATCCAGGGTAACTATGGCTACACCTTC
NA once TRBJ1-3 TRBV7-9 CASGPASGNTIYF TGTGCCTCCGGGCCTGCTTCGGGGAACACCATATATTTT
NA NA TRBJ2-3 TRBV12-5 CASGLAGADTQYF TGTGCTAGTGGTTTGGCGGGGGCAGATACGCAGTATTTT
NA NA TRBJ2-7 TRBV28 CASSDYKKGYDLQYF TGTGCCAGCAGCGACTATAAGAAGGGCTACGATCTGCAGTACTTC
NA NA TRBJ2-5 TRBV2 CATMKARSGTQYF TGTGCCACCATGAAAGCCCGATCAGGGACCCAGTACTTC
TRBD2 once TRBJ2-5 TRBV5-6 CASSLFRLAGGRQTQYF TGTGCCAGCAGCTTATTCAGACTAGCGGGAGGTAGACAGACCCAGTACTTC
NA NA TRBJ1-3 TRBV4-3 CASSQEVDGNSGNTIYF TGCGCCAGCAGCCAGGAGGTCGACGGAAACTCTGGAAACACCATATATTTT
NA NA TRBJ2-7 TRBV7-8 CASSLGAVYEQYF TGTGCCAGCAGCTTAGGGGCCGTCTACGAGCAGTACTTC
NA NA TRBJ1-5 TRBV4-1 CASSQEAGVGPQHF TGCGCCAGCAGCCAAGAAGCCGGGGTCGGGCCCCAGCATTTT
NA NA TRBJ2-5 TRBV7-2 CASSPAPTVQETQYF TGTGCCAGCAGCCCAGCCCCGACAGTCCAAGAGACCCAGTACTTC
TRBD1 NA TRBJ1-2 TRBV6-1 CASSEGTGGIYGYTF TGTGCCAGCAGTGAAGGGACAGGTGGAATCTATGGCTACACCTTC
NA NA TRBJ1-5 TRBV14 CASSQGGLPQHF TGTGCCAGCAGCCAAGGGGGACTTCCCCAGCATTTT
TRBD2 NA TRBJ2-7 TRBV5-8 CASRLSGGVYEQYF TGTGCCAGCAGATTAAGCGGGGGGGTGTACGAGCAGTACTTC